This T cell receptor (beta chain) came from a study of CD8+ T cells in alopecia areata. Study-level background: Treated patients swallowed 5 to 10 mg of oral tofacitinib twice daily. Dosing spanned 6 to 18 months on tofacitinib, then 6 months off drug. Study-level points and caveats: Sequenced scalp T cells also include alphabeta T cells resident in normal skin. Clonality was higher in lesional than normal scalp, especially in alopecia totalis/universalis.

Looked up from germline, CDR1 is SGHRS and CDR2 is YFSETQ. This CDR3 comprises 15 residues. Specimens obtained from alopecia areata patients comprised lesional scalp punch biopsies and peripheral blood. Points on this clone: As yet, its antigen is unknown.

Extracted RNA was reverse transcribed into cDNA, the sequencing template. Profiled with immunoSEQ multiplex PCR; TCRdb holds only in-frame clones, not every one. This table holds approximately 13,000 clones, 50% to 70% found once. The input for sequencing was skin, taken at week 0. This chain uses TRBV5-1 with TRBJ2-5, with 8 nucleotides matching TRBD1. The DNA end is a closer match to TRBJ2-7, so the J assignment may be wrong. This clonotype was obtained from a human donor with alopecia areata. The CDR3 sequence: CASSWTGTSSYEQYF. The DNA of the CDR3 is TGCGCCAGCAGCTGGACAGGGACAAGCTCCTACGAGCAGTACTTC.